The 11 T cell receptor beta chains below all came from one sample that was sequenced in a study of CD8+CD57+ T cells in acquired aplastic anemia. Selection for sequencing was limited to patients who had shown CD8+CD57+ cell expansion by flow cytometry. Genomic DNA templated the TCR beta VDJ and CDR3 profiling. One entry per CDR3 protein results from TCRdb running MiXCR on the reads. The table records 180,000 or so distinct CDR3 sequences, over 40% of them present only once. Sample: sorted CD4+, CD8+, or CD8+CD57+ T cells (not recorded which) from PBMCs. Receptors originate from a human donor with aplastic anemia.

J is TRBJ2-2 and V is TRBV29-1; the D is unclear. Germline CDR1 is SQVTM and CDR2 is ANQGSEA. The CDR3 loop spans 12 amino acids. V gave up 5 bases and J gave up 11 bases, with 15 bases separating them. The CDR3 DNA sequence: TGCAGCGTTTCGGGTAATTCCTACGAGCTGTTTTTT. Translation: CSVSGNSYELFF.

This clonotype was recorded at least ten times. The chain carries TRBV7-2 and TRBJ2-5, with unresolved D. The CDR3 sequence is 15 residues long. The V end was cut by 5 bases, the J end by 2 bases, with 15 bases between. The germline CDR1 and CDR2 sequences are SGHTA and FQGNSA. In nucleotides, the CDR3 is TGTGCCAGCAGCCCCCCGACGGACCTACAAGAGACCCAGTACTTC. This gives the protein CASSPPTDLQETQYF.

The CDR3 loop is CATRLAGLNTGELFF. CDR3 in DNA: TGTGCCACGAGACTAGCGGGTCTGAACACCGGGGAGCTGTTTTTT. The rearrangement uses TRBV10-3 and TRBJ2-2; the match to TRBD2 covers 10 bases. This CDR3 has 15 residues. V shed 10 bases, J shed 1 base, and the junction held 6 bases outside the gene matches. CDR1 is ENHRY, CDR2 SYGVKD, per germline.

The sample holds a few counts of this clonotype. This may arise from a read error, as a much more abundant clone is one base away. The rearrangement links TRBV5-1 to TRBJ2-5; 9 positions agree with TRBD1. V was clipped by 4 bases and J by 3 bases; unmatched bases: 7. Germline V lookup: CDR1 SGHRS, CDR2 YFSETQ. This CDR3 region has 15 residues. The CDR3 loop is CASSQETGGEETQYF. CDR3 coding DNA: TGCGCCAGCAGCCAGGAGACAGGGGGTGAAGAGACCCAGTACTTC.

This clonotype has a count of ten or more. This chain links TRBV7-2 with TRBJ1-2, with a possible D match to TRBD1 (5 bases). V was trimmed by 1 base and J by 7 bases, leaving 16 bases between them. CDR3 length equals 15 residues. Germline V lookup: CDR1 SGHTA, CDR2 FQGNSA. The CDR3 region has the DNA TGTGCCAGCAGCTTAGGGCTGTCCAGGGCCGGTGGCTACACCTTC. Translation gives CASSLGLSRAGGYTF. Complete variable domain (other parts from reference TRBV7-2 and TRBJ1-2): GAGVSQSPSNKVTEKGKDVELRCDPISGHTALYWYRQSLGQGLEFLIYFQGNSAPDKSGLPSDRFSAERTGGSVSTLTIQRTQQEDSAVYLCASSLGLSRAGGYTFGSGTRLTVV.

The chain joins TRBV10-1 to TRBJ2-6; D is ambiguous. The germline CDR1 and CDR2 sequences are WNHNN and SYGVQD (reference sequence). Trimming took off 6 bases at V and 1 base at J, with 13 bases between the two ends. This CDR3 region has 16 residues. The CDR3 sequence: CASRREKGSGANVLTF. As DNA, the CDR3 is TGCGCCAGCAGACGAGAGAAGGGTTCTGGGGCCAACGTCCTGACTTTC.

This clonotype has ten or more counts. V and J are TRBV5-1 and TRBJ2-7; D may be TRBD2 (6 bases). The CDR3 is made up of 15 amino acids. The germline V gene encodes CDR1 SGHRS and CDR2 YFSETQ. Trimming stripped 5 bases from V and 3 bases from J, with 18 bases between. The CDR3 sequence: CASSSGTARLYEQYF. Written as DNA, the CDR3 is TGCGCCAGCAGTTCGGGGACTGCGAGGCTCTACGAGCAGTACTTC.

The chain employs TRBV20-1 and TRBJ2-1, with a possible D match to TRBD2 (5 bases). The germline V gene encodes CDR1 DFQATT and CDR2 SNEGSKA (reference sequence). CDR3 length equals 14 residues. Trimming pared 3 bases from V and 2 bases from J, leaving 11 bases between. The CDR3, as DNA: TGCAGTGCTAGTAAGCGGATAACCTACAATGAGCAGTTCTTC. It translates to CSASKRITYNEQFF.

The chain combines TRBV2 with TRBJ1-2; D is uncertain. The CDR3 covers 14 residues. Trimming stripped 6 bases from V and 3 bases from J, with 14 bases between. The germline V gene has CDR1 SNHLY and CDR2 FYNNEI. CDR3 nucleotides: TGTGCCAGCAGCCGGATGCCTATGGACTATGGCTACACCTTC. Its translation: CASSRMPMDYGYTF.

This clonotype was observed many times. The chain couples TRBV6-4 to TRBJ2-7; 7 bases line up with TRBD2. This CDR3 is built from 13 residues. Losses at the gene ends were 9 bases for V and 3 bases for J; bases not matched to a gene: 8. Germline CDR1 is MRHNA and CDR2 is SNTAGT. The CDR3 here is CASRWGGGYEQYF. The DNA of the CDR3 is TGTGCCAGTCGTTGGGGGGGAGGCTACGAGCAGTACTTC.

The CDR3 reads CASSPSGANQETQYF. In DNA form, the CDR3 reads TGTGCCAGCAGCCCGAGCGGGGCTAACCAAGAGACCCAGTACTTC. The rearrangement joins TRBV7-9 to TRBJ2-5; the match to TRBD2 covers 7 bases. CDR1 is SEHNR and CDR2 is FQNEAQ in the germline V gene (reference sequence). V was clipped by 5 bases and J by 0 bases; unmatched bases: 6. The CDR3 loop spans 15 amino acids.